These 28 T cell receptor beta chains were all obtained from the same sample, sequenced in a study of T cell responses to AZD1222 COVID-19 vaccine. TCRdb keeps only in-frame clones here, not all; method: immunoSEQ multiplex PCR. This table holds around 140,000 clones, roughly nine tenths found once. The specimen comprised peripheral blood, sampled on day 0 of AZD1222 vaccination. These receptors were taken from an adult in good health.

CDR3 bases: TGTGCCAGCAATCCGGCGGGAGAGGTCCCAGATACGCAGTATTTT. It translates to CASNPAGEVPDTQYF. The V and J genes are TRBV27 and TRBJ2-3, with 7 bases identical to TRBD2. The CDR3 is 15 amino acids. The germline gives CDR1 MNHEY, CDR2 SMNVEV (reference sequence). Germline trimming cut 7 bases from V and 4 bases from J; bases unmatched to any gene: 11.

This chain links TRBV6-5 with TRBJ2-5, with TRBD2 as a possible D gene (6 bases). Germline V gene sequence: CDR1 MNHEY, CDR2 SVGAGI. This CDR3 spans 15 amino acids. The V gene lost 7 bases and the J gene lost 5 bases, with 20 bases spanning the gap. The CDR3, as DNA: TGTGCCAGCACCCTTCGGCCAGGGAGGTTGGAGACCCAGTACTTC. Protein: CASTLRPGRLETQYF.

The chain combines TRBV6-2 or TRBV6-3 with TRBJ2-7; no clear D. The germline V and J ends were trimmed by 1 base and 0 bases, with 7 bases remaining between them. From germline, CDR1 is MNHEY and CDR2 SVGEGT. The CDR3 is 14 residues long. DNA of the CDR3: TGTGCCAGCAGTTACTGCTTTCCCTCCTACGAGCAGTACTTC. Protein product: CASSYCFPSYEQYF.

This clone was seen only once. The rearrangement joins TRBV7-2 to TRBJ2-3, with D perhaps matching TRBD1 or TRBD2 (5 bases each). There are 14 residues in the CDR3. Germline CDR1 SGHTA, CDR2 FQGNSA. The V end lost 1 base, the J end lost 5 bases, and 10 bases lay between the germline ends. CDR3 residues: CASSLDGAGDTQYF. In DNA, the CDR3 is TGTGCCAGCAGCTTAGACGGGGCTGGAGATACGCAGTATTTT.

The rearrangement links TRBV11-3 to TRBJ2-1; the D is unclear. Germline-derived CDR1 and CDR2 are SGHNT and YENEEA. The CDR3 sequence is 13 residues long. V was trimmed by 6 bases and J by 8 bases, leaving 14 bases between them. The CDR3 spells CASRHNSRDEQFF. CDR3 nucleotide sequence: TGTGCCAGCAGACATAACAGCCGGGATGAGCAGTTCTTC. Combining the CDR3 with reference TRBV11-3 and TRBJ2-1 gives the whole variable domain EAGVVQSPRYKIIEKKQPVAFWCNPISGHNTLYWYLQNLGQGPELLIRYENEEAVDDSQLPKDRFSAERLKGVDSTLKIQPAELGDSAVYLCASRHNSRDEQFFGPGTRLTVL.

The CDR3 bases are TGTGCCAGTAGTCAGCGGGGACAGGGAATCGGTGAGCAGTTCTTC. This codes for CASSQRGQGIGEQFF. The V and J genes are TRBV19 and TRBJ2-1, with 9 bases aligning to TRBD1. Unmatched junction bases numbered 11, after V lost 5 bases and J lost 9 bases. This CDR3 region has 15 residues. Germline V gives CDR1 LNHDA, CDR2 SQIVND (reference sequence).

The CDR3 DNA sequence: TGTGCCAGCGAGGGTGCAACTAATGAAAAACTGTTTTTT. Residues: CASEGATNEKLFF. The gene calls are TRBV28 and TRBJ1-4; D is unresolved. V was cut by 8 bases and J by 0 bases, with 7 bases left in between. CDR3 size: 13 residues. Germline V gene sequence: CDR1 MDHEN, CDR2 SYDVKM.

The genes are TRBV11-2 and TRBJ1-3; D is ambiguous. Looked up from germline, CDR1 is SGHAT and CDR2 is FQNNGV. This CDR3 contains 15 residues. V was cut by 0 bases and J by 1 base, with 7 bases left in between. The CDR3 spells CASSLDPFSGNTIYF. The CDR3 DNA reads TGTGCCAGCAGCTTAGACCCCTTTTCTGGAAACACCATATATTTT. The full variable domain, completed using reference TRBV11-2 and TRBJ1-3, is EAGVAQSPRYKIIEKRQSVAFWCNPISGHATLYWYQQILGQGPKLLIQFQNNGVVDDSQLPKDRFSAERLKGVDSTLKIQPAKLEDSAVYLCASSLDPFSGNTIYFGEGSWLTVV.

This clone was seen just once. This rearrangement joins TRBV9 to TRBJ1-4, with 8 bases identical to TRBD1. The CDR3 covers 17 residues. CDR1 is SGDLS, CDR2 YYNGEE, per germline. The trim removed 0 bases at V and 5 bases at J, leaving 9 bases unmatched. The CDR3 spells CASSVGPPQGGNEKLFF. Here the CDR3 DNA reads TGTGCCAGCAGCGTAGGTCCCCCACAGGGGGGGAATGAAAAACTGTTTTTT.

V gene TRBV7-9 combines with J gene TRBJ1-4; tentatively, D is TRBD1 (6 bases). Germline loops: CDR1 SEHNR, CDR2 FQNEAQ (reference sequence). There are 15 residues in the CDR3. Deletions cut 8 bases from V and 3 bases from J, with 16 bases between. The CDR3 coding sequence is TGTGCCAGCCTCAAAAAGGGGGGAGCTAATGAAAAACTGTTTTTT. It encodes CASLKKGGANEKLFF. Supplemented by reference TRBV7-9 and TRBJ1-4, the full variable domain reads DTGVSQNPRHKITKRGQNVTFRCDPISEHNRLYWYRQTLGQGPEFLTYFQNEAQLEKSRLLSDRFSAERPKGSFSTLEIQRTEQGDSAMYLCASLKKGGANEKLFFGSGTQLSVL.

This clone has only a few counts. The gene calls are TRBV5-1 and TRBJ1-3; D not resolved. From germline, CDR1 is SGHRS and CDR2 YFSETQ. Trimming removed 5 bases from V and 4 bases from J, with 16 bases in between. The CDR3 has 15 residues. In nucleotides, the CDR3 is TGCGCCAGCAGTCAGGACGGGTCGAGGGGAAACACCATATATTTT. It yields the protein CASSQDGSRGNTIYF.

The chain combines TRBV11-2 with TRBJ1-1; the match to TRBD1 covers 7 bases. Germline V lookup: CDR1 SGHAT, CDR2 FQNNGV. The CDR3 has 14 amino acids. The trim removed 5 bases at V and 2 bases at J, leaving 5 bases unmatched. CDR3: CASSTQGVNTEAFF. In DNA, the CDR3 is TGTGCCAGCAGCACGCAGGGGGTTAACACTGAAGCTTTCTTT.

The V call is TRBV29-1, the J call TRBJ1-2; D may be TRBD1 (6 bases). Germline V gene sequence: CDR1 SQVTM, CDR2 ANQGSEA. The length of the CDR3 is 17 residues. The ends were cut back, 5 bases at V and 7 bases at J, with 29 bases in the middle. The DNA of the CDR3 is TGCAGCGTTTTTAATTATGGCGGGGCAGGGGTGGCTTCTGGCTACACCTTC. Translation: CSVFNYGGAGVASGYTF.

The chain uses TRBV2 and TRBJ1-5; no clear D. CDR1 and CDR2 from the germline V gene are SNHLY and FYNNEI. The CDR3 extends over 14 amino acids. Deletions cut 3 bases from V and 2 bases from J, with 8 bases between. CDR3 bases: TGTGCCAGCAGTGACGTGGCAGGCAATCAGCCCCAGCATTTT. It translates to CASSDVAGNQPQHF.

The chain has TRBV28 and TRBJ1-1; D remains ambiguous. The CDR3 has 12 residues. Germline V gives CDR1 MDHEN, CDR2 SYDVKM. V shed 6 bases and J shed 0 bases, with 5 bases lying between them. The CDR3 nucleotides read TGTGCCAGCAGGAGGGTGAACACTGAAGCTTTCTTT. Translating gives CASRRVNTEAFF.

J is TRBJ1-1 and V is TRBV19; tentative D call: TRBD1 (5 bases). The CDR3 runs 13 residues. Germline V gives CDR1 LNHDA, CDR2 SQIVND (reference sequence). Trimming cost V 5 bases and J 7 bases, with 14 bases left between them. CDR3 DNA: TGTGCCAGTAGTTTCGGGACGGGACGTGAAGCTTTCTTT. It yields the protein CASSFGTGREAFF. The entire variable domain, with the rest obtained from reference TRBV19 and TRBJ1-1, is as follows: DGGITQSPKYLFRKEGQNVTLSCEQNLNHDAMYWYRQDPGQGLRLIYYSQIVNDFQKGDIAEGYSVSREKKESFPLTVTSAQKNPTAFYLCASSFGTGREAFFGQGTRLTVV.

V and J are TRBV7-2 and TRBJ2-7; TRBD1 aligns across 9 bases. Per germline, CDR1 SGHTA and CDR2 FQGNSA. V lost 1 base and J lost 9; bases outside the gene matches: 10. The CDR3 sequence is 15 residues long. Written as DNA, the CDR3 is TGTGCCAGCAGCTTAGACGGGACAGGGCCTCTCGGGCAGTACTTC. Protein sequence: CASSLDGTGPLGQYF.

CDR3 in DNA: TGTGCCAGCAGCTTATTCAGGGGTGAATACACCGGGGAGCTGTTTTTT. Amino acid sequence: CASSLFRGEYTGELFF. V gene TRBV11-3 combines with J gene TRBJ2-2, with a weak D call TRBD1 (6 bases). Trimming left V 2 bases short and J 3 bases short, with 13 bases between. CDR1 and CDR2 (germline): SGHNT, YENEEA. This CDR3 is built from 16 residues.

This chain connects TRBV7-9 to TRBJ1-3; possible D gene TRBD1, 5 bases. V was clipped by 3 bases and J by 0 bases, with 9 bases between them. This CDR3 contains 15 residues. Germline CDR1 reads SEHNR; CDR2 reads FQNEAQ (reference sequence). The CDR3 protein is CASSLARVSGNTIYF. The DNA of the CDR3 is TGTGCCAGCAGCTTGGCCAGGGTCTCTGGAAACACCATATATTTT. Complete variable domain (other parts from reference TRBV7-9 and TRBJ1-3): DTGVSQNPRHKITKRGQNVTFRCDPISEHNRLYWYRQTLGQGPEFLTYFQNEAQLEKSRLLSDRFSAERPKGSFSTLEIQRTEQGDSAMYLCASSLARVSGNTIYFGEGSWLTVV.

V and J are TRBV5-6 and TRBJ2-3, with D hard to call. The germline V and J ends were trimmed by 0 bases and 1 base, with 6 bases remaining between them. Germline V gives CDR1 SGHDT, CDR2 YYEEEE. This CDR3 has 14 amino acids. CDR3 amino acids: CASSLDPGTDTQYF. The CDR3 DNA follows: TGTGCCAGCAGCTTGGATCCGGGCACAGATACGCAGTATTTT.

This clone was detected only a few times. The gene calls are TRBV12-2 and TRBJ2-2. TRBV12-2 corresponds to a pseudogene. The CDR3 is 19 amino acids. CDR3 residues: CASRLANSPTRGNTGELFF. In DNA form, the CDR3 reads TGTGCAAGTCGCTTAGCTAACTCTCCTACTAGGGGGAACACCGGGGAGCTGTTTTTT.

The chain joins TRBV6-2 or TRBV6-3 to TRBJ1-5; 8 nucleotides line up with TRBD1. This CDR3 comprises 16 residues. Germline-derived CDR1 and CDR2 are MNHEY and SVGEGT. The V gene end was trimmed by 6 bases and the J gene end by 7 bases; junction bases not matched to a gene: 14. CDR3 region: CASSPDREGFWQPQHF. In nucleotides, the CDR3 is TGTGCCAGCAGCCCGGACAGGGAAGGATTCTGGCAGCCCCAGCATTTT.

The V call is TRBV5-1, the J call TRBJ1-1; 7 nucleotides agree with TRBD1. V lost 3 bases, J lost 7 bases, and 12 bases stayed unmatched. Germline CDR1 SGHRS, CDR2 YFSETQ. The CDR3 spans 15 residues. The CDR3 DNA reads as TGCGCCAGCAGCTCTCAACCGGGACAGCAGGGTGAAGCTTTCTTT. This codes for CASSSQPGQQGEAFF.

The rearrangement joins TRBV5-6 to TRBJ1-5; D is unresolved. The V and J ends lost 1 base and 11 bases respectively, with 10 bases between them. The CDR3 extends over 12 amino acids. CDR1 and CDR2 from the germline V gene are SGHDT and YYEEEE. The CDR3 reads CASSLSAGSQHF. The CDR3 nucleotides are TGTGCCAGCAGCTTGTCCGCCGGGTCCCAGCATTTT.

This clone was detected only a few times. The V and J genes are TRBV9 and TRBJ2-5, with 8 bases that match TRBD2. The V gene's germline CDR1 is SGDLS and CDR2 YYNGEE. With 4 bases clipped from V and 0 bases from J, the junction kept 5 bases outside the gene matches. This CDR3 comprises 15 residues. As DNA, the CDR3 is TGTGCCAGCAGCCCCCAGGGACTAGACCAAGAGACCCAGTACTTC. Its translation: CASSPQGLDQETQYF.

V usage is TRBV25-1 and J usage is TRBJ2-5; D unresolved. Germline V gene data show CDR1 as MGHDK and CDR2 as SYGVNS. V was shortened by 2 bases and J by 1 base, with 8 bases between the two germline ends. The CDR3 loop spans 14 amino acids. CDR3 amino acids: CASSEPRVQETQYF. The CDR3 coding sequence is TGTGCCAGCAGTGAACCCCGGGTCCAAGAGACCCAGTACTTC.

J is TRBJ2-4 and V is TRBV10-3; 15 bases line up with TRBD2. The V and J ends lost 10 bases and 4 bases, in that order; junction bases with no gene match: 8. The CDR3 length is 16 residues. Germline-derived CDR1 and CDR2 are ENHRY and SYGVKD. The chain's CDR3 is CATAGLAGGGKNIQYF. The DNA of the CDR3 is TGTGCCACGGCGGGACTAGCGGGGGGCGGGAAAAACATTCAGTACTTC.

This chain links TRBV21-1 with TRBJ1-2; the table assigns TRBD1, which was not confirmed against the DNA. TRBV21-1 is termed a pseudogene. The CDR3 length is 17 residues. CDR3 nucleotides: TGTGCCAGCAGCTCCTACGTCGGACAGGTCGCAAACTATGGCTACACCTTC. This translates into CASSSYVGQVANYGYTF.